This TCR beta chain was identified in a study of CD8 T cells in Susac syndrome. Isolation of CD8+ and CD4+ T cells was performed negatively, whereas enrichment of TEMRA cells was done by FACS. The table lists this clonotype with a few counts. The CDR3 covers 14 residues. J gave up 2 bases and V 3 bases, and 4 bases lay outside the gene matches. RNA was extracted with the RNeasy kit, and a quantity of roughly 0.5 to 1 ug was reverse transcribed using random hexamers. The TCR beta CDR3 was amplified by immunoSEQ multiplex PCR across 54 Vbeta, 13 Jbeta. TCRdb passed the immunoSEQ multiplex PCR reads through MiXCR, listing each CDR3 protein once. The data contain over 300,000 distinct CDR3 sequences, under 95% of them singletons.

This clonotype was sampled from a human donor with multiple sclerosis. Sequencing was performed on CD4+ T cells from PBMCs. The V call is TRBV12-3 or TRBV12-4, the J call TRBJ2-7; 7 nucleotides agree with TRBD2. This CDR3 is CASSLAGVAYEQYF. In DNA form, the CDR3 reads TGTGCCAGCAGTTTGGCGGGGGTGGCCTACGAGCAGTACTTC.